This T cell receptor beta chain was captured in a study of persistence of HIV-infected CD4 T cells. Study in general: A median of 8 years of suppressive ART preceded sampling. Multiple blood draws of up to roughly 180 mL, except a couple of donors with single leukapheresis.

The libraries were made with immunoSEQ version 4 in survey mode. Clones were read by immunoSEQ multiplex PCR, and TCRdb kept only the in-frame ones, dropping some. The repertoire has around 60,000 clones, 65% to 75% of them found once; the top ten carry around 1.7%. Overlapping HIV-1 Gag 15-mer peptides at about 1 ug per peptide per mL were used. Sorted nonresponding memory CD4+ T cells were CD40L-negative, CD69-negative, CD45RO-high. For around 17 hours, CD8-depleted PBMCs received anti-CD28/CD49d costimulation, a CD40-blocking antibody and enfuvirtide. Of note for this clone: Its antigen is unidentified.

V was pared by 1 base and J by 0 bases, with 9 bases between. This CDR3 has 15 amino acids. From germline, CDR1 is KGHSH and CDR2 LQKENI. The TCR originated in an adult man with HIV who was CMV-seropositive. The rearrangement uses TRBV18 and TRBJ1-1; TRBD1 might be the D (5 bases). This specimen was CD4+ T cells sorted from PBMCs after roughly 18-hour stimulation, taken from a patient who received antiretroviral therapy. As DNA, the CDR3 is TGTGCCAGCTCACCACGGGACCTACTGAACACTGAAGCTTTCTTT. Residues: CASSPRDLLNTEAFF.